This T cell receptor beta chain was obtained from a study of graft-versus-host responses after intestinal transplantation. Across the whole study: Transplant types were multivisceral, liver-intestinal, or isolated intestinal. The study's findings and limits: Early post-transplant HvG declines were associated with peak circulating GvH clone levels.

In regard to this clone: What it binds is not known.

Sequenced by immunoSEQ multiplex PCR; TCRdb stores in-frame clones only, minus some. The sample lists roughly 120,000 clones; 90% were seen once. This receptor was identified in a human donor who received an intestinal transplant. Sequencing was performed on unstimulated CD4+ T cells sorted from spleen or lymph node cells, taken before intestinal transplant.

In DNA, the CDR3 is TGTGCCAGCTCACCACCGGGACAGGGGGAAGTAAAGCAGTTCTTC. Translating gives CASSPPGQGEVKQFF. V usage is TRBV18 and J usage is TRBJ2-1; the match to TRBD1 covers 11 bases. J lost 11 bases, V lost 0 bases, and 6 bases had no gene match. Looked up from germline, CDR1 is KGHSH and CDR2 is LQKENI. The CDR3 length is 15 residues.